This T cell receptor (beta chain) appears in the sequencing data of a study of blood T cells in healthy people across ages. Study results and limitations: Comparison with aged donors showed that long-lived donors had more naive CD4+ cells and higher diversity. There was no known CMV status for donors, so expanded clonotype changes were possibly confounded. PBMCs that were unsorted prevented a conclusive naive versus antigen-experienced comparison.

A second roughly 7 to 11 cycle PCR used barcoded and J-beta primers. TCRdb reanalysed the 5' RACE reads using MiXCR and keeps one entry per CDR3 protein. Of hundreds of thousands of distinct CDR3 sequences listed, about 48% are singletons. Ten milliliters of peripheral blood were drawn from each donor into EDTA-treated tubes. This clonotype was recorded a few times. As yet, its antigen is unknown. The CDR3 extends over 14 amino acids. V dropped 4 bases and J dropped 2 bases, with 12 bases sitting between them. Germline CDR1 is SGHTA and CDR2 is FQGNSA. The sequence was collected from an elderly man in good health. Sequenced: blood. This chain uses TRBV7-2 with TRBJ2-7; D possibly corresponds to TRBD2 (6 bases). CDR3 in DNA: TGTGCCAGCAGCTCTGGTGCGGGACCCTACGAGCAGTACTTC. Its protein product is CASSSGAGPYEQYF.